The rows below give T cell receptor beta chains drawn from one sample of a study of T-cell memory formation after mild COVID-19. In TCRdb, the 5' RACE reads were re-called with MiXCR into one record per CDR3 protein. The data contain 270,000 or so distinct CDR3 sequences, 16% of them singletons. Sequenced sample: PBMCs or a T cell subset sorted from them (not recorded which). These receptors originate from a man aged 18-30 years who had mild COVID-19 (a few samples of this study predate the infection). Cell type and time point are not known. CDR3s include the opening cysteine and the closing phenylalanine or tryptophan. Each record gives: D gene, J gene, clone size, V gene, CDR3 length, CDR3 protein, CDR3 DNA. The D gene is left open where the match is weak. Rows may omit the clone size; those that give it use once, few, many or a size class.

>NA|TRBJ2-2|NA|TRBV7-2|13
CASSTTFTGELFF
TGTGCCAGCAGCACCACCTTTACCGGGGAGCTGTTTTTT
>NA|TRBJ1-2|NA|TRBV28|11
CASSATYGYTF
TGTGCCAGCAGTGCTACGTATGGCTACACCTTC
>NA|TRBJ2-2|NA|TRBV27|13
CASGRGGTGELFF
TGTGCCAGCGGGAGAGGGGGAACCGGGGAGCTGTTTTTT
>NA|TRBJ2-5|NA|TRBV29-1|12
CSVGTEVETQYF
TGCAGCGTTGGGACCGAGGTTGAGACCCAGTACTTC
>TRBD2|TRBJ2-2|NA|TRBV28|17
CAVTRWRGGVGTGELFF
TGTGCCGTCACCCGATGGCGGGGGGGGGTAGGCACCGGGGAGCTGTTTTTT
>TRBD1|TRBJ2-7|many|TRBV4-3|15
CASSQATGDTYEQYF
TGCGCCAGCAGCCAAGCGACAGGGGACACCTACGAGCAGTACTTC
>TRBD1|TRBJ2-7|few|TRBV29-1|14
CSALDRASSYEQYF
TGCAGCGCCCTGGACAGGGCGAGCTCCTACGAGCAGTACTTC
>TRBD1|TRBJ1-6|NA|TRBV7-8|17
CASSSITLDRAISPLHF
TGTGCCAGCAGCTCAATAACCCTCGACAGGGCAATTTCACCCCTCCACTTT
>NA|TRBJ2-2|NA|TRBV11-3|15
CASSTGVAEGGELFF
TGTGCCAGCAGCACGGGGGTGGCGGAGGGCGGGGAGCTGTTTTTT
>NA|TRBJ1-1|NA|TRBV4-2|14
CASSQEPEVEGAFF
TGTGCCAGCAGCCAAGAGCCGGAAGTCGAAGGAGCTTTCTTT
>TRBD1|TRBJ2-2|NA|TRBV7-7|14
CASSSGTATGELFF
TGTGCTAGCAGCTCGGGGACAGCCACCGGGGAGCTGTTTTTT